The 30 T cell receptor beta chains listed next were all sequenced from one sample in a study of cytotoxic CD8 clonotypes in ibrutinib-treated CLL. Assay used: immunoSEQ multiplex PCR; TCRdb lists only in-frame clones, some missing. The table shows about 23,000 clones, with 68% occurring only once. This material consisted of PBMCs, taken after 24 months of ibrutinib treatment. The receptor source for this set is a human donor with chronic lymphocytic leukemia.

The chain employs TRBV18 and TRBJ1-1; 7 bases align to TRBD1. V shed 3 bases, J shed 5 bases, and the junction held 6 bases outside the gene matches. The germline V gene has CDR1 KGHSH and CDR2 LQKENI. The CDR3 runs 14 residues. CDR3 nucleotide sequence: TGTGCCAGCTCACCCCCACAGGGGTGGACTGAAGCTTTCTTT. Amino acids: CASSPPQGWTEAFF.

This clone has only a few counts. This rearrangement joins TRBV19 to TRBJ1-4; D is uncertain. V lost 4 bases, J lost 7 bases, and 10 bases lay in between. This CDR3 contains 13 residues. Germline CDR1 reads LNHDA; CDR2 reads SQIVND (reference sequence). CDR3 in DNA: TGTGCCAGTAGTAGAGGGAGAGGTGAAAAACTGTTTTTT. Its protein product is CASSRGRGEKLFF.

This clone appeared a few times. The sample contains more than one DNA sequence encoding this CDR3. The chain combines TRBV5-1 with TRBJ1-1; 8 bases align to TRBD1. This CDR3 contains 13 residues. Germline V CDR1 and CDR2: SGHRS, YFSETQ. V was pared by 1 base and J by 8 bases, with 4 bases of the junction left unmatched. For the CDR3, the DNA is TGCGCCAGCAGCTTGTGGGGACAGGCCGAAGCTTTCTTT. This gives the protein CASSLWGQAEAFF.

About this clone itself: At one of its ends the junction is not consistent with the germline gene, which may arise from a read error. CDR3 bases: TGTGCCAGCCGGGACAGGGCGAACACCGAGGAGCTGTTTTTT. It specifies CASRDRANTEELFF. The chain joins TRBV2 to TRBJ2-2; 9 bases are shared with TRBD1. The CDR3 extends over 14 amino acids. Looked up from germline, CDR1 is SNHLY and CDR2 is FYNNEI.

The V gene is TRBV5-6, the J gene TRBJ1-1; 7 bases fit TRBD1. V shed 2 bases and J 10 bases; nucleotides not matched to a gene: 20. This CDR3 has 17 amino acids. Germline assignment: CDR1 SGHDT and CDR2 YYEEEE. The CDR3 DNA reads TGTGCCAGCAGCTTTAGCGTCTTGATGGCTGCCCCAGGGGGAGCTTTCTTT. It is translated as CASSFSVLMAAPGGAFF. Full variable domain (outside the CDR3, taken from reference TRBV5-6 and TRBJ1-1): DAGVTQSPTHLIKTRGQQVTLRCSPKSGHDTVSWYQQALGQGPQFIFQYYEEEERQRGNFPDRFSGHQFPNYSSELNVNALLLGDSALYLCASSFSVLMAAPGGAFFGQGTRLTVV.

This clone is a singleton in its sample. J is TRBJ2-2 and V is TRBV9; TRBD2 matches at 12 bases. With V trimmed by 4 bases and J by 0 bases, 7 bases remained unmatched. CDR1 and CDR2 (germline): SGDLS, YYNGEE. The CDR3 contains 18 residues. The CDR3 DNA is TGTGCCAGCAGCATTCAGACTAGCGGGGGACCGAACACCGGGGAGCTGTTTTTT. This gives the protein CASSIQTSGGPNTGELFF.

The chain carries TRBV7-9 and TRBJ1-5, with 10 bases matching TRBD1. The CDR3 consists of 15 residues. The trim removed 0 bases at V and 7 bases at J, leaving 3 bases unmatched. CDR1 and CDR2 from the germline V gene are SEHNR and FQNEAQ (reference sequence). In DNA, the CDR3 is TGTGCCAGCAGCTTAGCGGGGACAGGGGCCCAGCCCCAGCATTTT. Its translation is CASSLAGTGAQPQHF.

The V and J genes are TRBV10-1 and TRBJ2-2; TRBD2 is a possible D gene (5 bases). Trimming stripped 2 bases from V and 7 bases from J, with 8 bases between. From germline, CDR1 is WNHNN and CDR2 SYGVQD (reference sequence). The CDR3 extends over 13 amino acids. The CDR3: CASSEETIGELFF. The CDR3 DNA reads TGCGCCAGCAGTGAGGAGACTATCGGGGAGCTGTTTTTT.

The CDR3 DNA reads TGTGCCAGCAGCTCACGGGCCCTGGATGAAAAACTGTTTTTT. Translating it yields CASSSRALDEKLFF. The genes are TRBV5-4 and TRBJ1-4; no definite D call. CDR1 and CDR2 (germline): SGHNT, YYREEE (reference sequence). V was pared by 3 bases and J by 6 bases, with 12 bases between. The CDR3 sequence is 14 residues long.

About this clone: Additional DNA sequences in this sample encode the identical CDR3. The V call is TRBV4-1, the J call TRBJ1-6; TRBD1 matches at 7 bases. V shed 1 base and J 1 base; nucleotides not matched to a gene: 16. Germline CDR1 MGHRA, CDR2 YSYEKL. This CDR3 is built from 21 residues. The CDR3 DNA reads TGCGCCAGCAGCCAAGGAGAGTGGGGCGGGCTCAGGGGGTCCTATAATTCACCCCTCCACTTT. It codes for CASSQGEWGGLRGSYNSPLHF.

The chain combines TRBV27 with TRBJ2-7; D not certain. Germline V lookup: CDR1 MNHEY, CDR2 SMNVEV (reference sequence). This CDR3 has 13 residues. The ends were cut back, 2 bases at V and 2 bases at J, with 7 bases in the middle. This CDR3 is CASSLGVTYEQYF. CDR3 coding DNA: TGTGCCAGCAGTTTAGGGGTAACCTACGAGCAGTACTTC.

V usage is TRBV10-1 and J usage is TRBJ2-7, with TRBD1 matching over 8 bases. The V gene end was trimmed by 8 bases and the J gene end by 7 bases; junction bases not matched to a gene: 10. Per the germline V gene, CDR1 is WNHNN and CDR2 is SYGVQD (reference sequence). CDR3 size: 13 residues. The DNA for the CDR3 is TGCGCCAGCGCCCGACAGGGGTCTTGGGAGCAGTACTTC. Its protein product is CASARQGSWEQYF.

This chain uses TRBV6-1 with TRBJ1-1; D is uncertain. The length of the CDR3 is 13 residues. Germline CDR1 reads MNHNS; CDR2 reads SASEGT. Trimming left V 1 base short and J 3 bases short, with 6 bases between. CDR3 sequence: CASSEVGDTEAFF. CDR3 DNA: TGTGCCAGCAGTGAAGTGGGAGACACTGAAGCTTTCTTT.

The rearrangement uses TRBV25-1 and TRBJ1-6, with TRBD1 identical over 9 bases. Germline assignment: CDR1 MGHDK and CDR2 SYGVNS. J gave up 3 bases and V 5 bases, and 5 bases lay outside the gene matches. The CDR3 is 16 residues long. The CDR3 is CASSQGTGFYNSPLHF. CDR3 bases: TGTGCCAGCAGTCAGGGGACAGGGTTCTATAATTCACCCCTCCACTTT.

CDR3 bases: TGCGCCAGCAGCTTAGTACAGGGGGCGATCCAGGGCTACACCTTC. Its translation is CASSLVQGAIQGYTF. The chain has TRBV5-1 and TRBJ1-2, with 9 bases that match TRBD1. The CDR3 is made up of 15 amino acids. V gave up 2 bases and J gave up 8 bases; unmatched junction bases: 10. Germline V gene sequence: CDR1 SGHRS, CDR2 YFSETQ. Full variable domain (missing parts from reference TRBV5-1 and TRBJ1-2): KAGVTQTPRYLIKTRGQQVTLSCSPISGHRSVSWYQQTPGQGLQFLFEYFSETQRNKGNFPGRFSGRQFSNSRSEMNVSTLELGDSALYLCASSLVQGAIQGYTFGSGTRLTVV.

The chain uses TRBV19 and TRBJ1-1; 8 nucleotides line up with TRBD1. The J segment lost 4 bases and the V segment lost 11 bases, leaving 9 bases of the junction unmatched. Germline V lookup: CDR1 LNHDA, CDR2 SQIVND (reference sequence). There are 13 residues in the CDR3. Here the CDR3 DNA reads TGTGCCGTCGCCCAGGGGGCGGGCACTGAAGCTTTCTTT. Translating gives CAVAQGAGTEAFF.

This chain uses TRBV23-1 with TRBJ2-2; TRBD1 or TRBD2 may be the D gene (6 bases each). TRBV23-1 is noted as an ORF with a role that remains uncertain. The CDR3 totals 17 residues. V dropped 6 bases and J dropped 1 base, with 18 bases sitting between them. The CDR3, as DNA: TGCGCCAGCAGCCGCGTCGGGGGCGTAGAGAACACCGGGGAGCTGTTTTTT. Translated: CASSRVGGVENTGELFF.

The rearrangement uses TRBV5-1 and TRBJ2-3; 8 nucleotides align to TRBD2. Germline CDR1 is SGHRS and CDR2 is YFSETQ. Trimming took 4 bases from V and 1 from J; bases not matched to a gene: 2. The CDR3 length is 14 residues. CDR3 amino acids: CASSNSGGTDTQYF. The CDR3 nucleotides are TGCGCCAGCAGCAATAGCGGGGGCACAGATACGCAGTATTTT.

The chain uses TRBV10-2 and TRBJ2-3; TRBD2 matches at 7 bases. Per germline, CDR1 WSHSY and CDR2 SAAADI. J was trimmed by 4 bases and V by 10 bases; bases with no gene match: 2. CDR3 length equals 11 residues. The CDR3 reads CATRGADTQYF. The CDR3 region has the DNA TGCGCCACTCGGGGGGCAGATACGCAGTATTTT.

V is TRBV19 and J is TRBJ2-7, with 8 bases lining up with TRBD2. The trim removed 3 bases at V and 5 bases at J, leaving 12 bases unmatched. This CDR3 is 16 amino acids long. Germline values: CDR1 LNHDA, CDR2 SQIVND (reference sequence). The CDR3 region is CASSISASGSLNEQYF. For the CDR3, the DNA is TGTGCCAGTAGTATCTCGGCTAGCGGGTCTCTGAACGAGCAGTACTTC.

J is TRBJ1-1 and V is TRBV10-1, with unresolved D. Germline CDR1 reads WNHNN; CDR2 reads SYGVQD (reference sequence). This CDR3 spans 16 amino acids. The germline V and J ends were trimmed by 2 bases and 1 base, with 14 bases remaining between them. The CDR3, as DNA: TGCGCCAGCAGTGAGCGGACCCTGACGAGGAACACTGAAGCTTTCTTT. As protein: CASSERTLTRNTEAFF.

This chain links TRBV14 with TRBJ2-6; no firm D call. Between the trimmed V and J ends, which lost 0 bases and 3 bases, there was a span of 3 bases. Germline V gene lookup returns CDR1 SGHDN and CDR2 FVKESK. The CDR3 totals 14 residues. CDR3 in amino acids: CASSQELGANVLTF. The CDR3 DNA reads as TGTGCCAGCAGCCAAGAGCTTGGGGCCAACGTCCTGACTTTC.

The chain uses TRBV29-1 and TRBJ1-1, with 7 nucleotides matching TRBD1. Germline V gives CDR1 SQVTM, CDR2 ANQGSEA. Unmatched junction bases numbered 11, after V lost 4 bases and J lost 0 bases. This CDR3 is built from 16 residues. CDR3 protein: CSVVGAQGSLNTEAFF. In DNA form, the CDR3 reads TGCAGCGTTGTGGGGGCACAGGGGTCCCTGAACACTGAAGCTTTCTTT.

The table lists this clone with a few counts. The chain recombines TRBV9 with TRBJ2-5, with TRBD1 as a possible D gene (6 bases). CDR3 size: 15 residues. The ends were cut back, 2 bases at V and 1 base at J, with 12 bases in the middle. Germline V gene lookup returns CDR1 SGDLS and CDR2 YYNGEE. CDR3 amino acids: CASSVGTRFQETQYF. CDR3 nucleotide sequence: TGTGCCAGCAGCGTCGGGACAAGATTCCAAGAGACCCAGTACTTC.

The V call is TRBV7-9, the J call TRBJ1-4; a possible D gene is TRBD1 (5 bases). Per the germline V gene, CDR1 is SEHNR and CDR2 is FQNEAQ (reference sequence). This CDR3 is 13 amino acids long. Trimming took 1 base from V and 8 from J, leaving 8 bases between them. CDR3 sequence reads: CASSLVEGEKLFF. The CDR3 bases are TGTGCCAGCAGCTTAGTTGAGGGGGAAAAACTGTTTTTT.

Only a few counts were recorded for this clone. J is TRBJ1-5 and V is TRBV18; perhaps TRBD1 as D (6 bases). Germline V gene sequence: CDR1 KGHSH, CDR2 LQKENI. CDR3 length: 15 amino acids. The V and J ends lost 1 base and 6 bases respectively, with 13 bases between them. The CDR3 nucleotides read TGTGCCAGCTCACCACTGGGGGGGGCGGGTCAGCCCCAGCATTTT. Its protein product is CASSPLGGAGQPQHF.

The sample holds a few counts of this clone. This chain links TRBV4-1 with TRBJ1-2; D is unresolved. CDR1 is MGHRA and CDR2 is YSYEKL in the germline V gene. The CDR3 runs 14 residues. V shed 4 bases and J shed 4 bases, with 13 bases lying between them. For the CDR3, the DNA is TGCGCCAGCAGCCGAGAGCGCGTGGCCTATGGCTACACCTTC. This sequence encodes CASSRERVAYGYTF.

CDR3 in amino acids: CASTPDSTLNEQFF. The CDR3 nucleotides read TGTGCCAGCACCCCCGACAGTACTCTGAATGAGCAGTTCTTC. The chain employs TRBV5-4 and TRBJ2-1, with D maybe TRBD1 (5 bases). The CDR3 is 14 residues long. V dropped 6 bases and J dropped 7 bases, with 17 bases sitting between them. Germline CDR1 is SGHNT and CDR2 is YYREEE (reference sequence).

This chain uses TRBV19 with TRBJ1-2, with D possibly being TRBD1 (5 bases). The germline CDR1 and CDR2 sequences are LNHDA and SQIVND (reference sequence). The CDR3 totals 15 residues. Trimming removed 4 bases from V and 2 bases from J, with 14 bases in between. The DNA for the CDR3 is TGTGCCAGTAGTACCCCAAGCGGGGGGAACTATGGCTACACCTTC. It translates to CASSTPSGGNYGYTF. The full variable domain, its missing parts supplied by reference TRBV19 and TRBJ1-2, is DGGITQSPKYLFRKEGQNVTLSCEQNLNHDAMYWYRQDPGQGLRLIYYSQIVNDFQKGDIAEGYSVSREKKESFPLTVTSAQKNPTAFYLCASSTPSGGNYGYTFGSGTRLTVV.

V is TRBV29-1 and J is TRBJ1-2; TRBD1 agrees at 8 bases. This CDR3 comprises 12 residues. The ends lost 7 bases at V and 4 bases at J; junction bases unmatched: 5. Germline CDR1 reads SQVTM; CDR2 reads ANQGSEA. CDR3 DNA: TGCAGCGCGATCGGACAGGGCTATGGCTACACCTTC. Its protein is CSAIGQGYGYTF.